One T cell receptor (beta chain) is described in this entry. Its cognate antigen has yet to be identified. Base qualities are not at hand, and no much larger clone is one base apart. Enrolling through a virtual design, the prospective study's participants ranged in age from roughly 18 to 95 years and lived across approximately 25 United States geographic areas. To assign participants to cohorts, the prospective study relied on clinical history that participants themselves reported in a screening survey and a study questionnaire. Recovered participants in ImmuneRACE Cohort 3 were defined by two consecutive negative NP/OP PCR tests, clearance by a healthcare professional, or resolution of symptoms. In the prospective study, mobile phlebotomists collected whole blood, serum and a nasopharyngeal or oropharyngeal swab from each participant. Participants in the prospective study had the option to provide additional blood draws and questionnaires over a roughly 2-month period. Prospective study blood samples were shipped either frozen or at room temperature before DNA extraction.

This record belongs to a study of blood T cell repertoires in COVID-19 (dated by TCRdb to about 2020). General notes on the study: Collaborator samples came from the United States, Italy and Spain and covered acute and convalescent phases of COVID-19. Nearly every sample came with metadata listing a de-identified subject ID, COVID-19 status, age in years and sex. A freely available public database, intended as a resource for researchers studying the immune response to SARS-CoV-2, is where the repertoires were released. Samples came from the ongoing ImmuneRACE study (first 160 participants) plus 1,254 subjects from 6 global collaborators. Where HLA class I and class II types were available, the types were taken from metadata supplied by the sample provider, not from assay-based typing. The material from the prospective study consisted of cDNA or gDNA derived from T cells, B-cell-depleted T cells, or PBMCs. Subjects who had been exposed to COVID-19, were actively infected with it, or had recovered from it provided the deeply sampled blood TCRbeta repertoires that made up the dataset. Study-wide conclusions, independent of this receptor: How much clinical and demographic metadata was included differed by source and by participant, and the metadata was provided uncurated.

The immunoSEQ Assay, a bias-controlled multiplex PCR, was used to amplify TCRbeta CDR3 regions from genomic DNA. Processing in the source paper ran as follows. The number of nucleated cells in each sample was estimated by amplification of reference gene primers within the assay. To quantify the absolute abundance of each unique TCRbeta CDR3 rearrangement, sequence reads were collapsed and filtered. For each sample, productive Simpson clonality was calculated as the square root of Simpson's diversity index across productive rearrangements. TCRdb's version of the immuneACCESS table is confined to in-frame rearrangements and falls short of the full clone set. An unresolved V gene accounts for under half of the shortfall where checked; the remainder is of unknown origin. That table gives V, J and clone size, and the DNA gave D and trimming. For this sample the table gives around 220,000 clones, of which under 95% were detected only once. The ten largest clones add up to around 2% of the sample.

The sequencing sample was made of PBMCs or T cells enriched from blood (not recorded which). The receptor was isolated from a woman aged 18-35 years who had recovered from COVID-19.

The CDR3 amino acid sequence is: CASSLTSGGPYEQYF. Here is the DNA: TGTGCCAGCAGCTTAACTAGCGGGGGGCCCTACGAGCAGTACTTC. The sequence links TRBV7-3 to TRBJ2-7, with 10 central nucleotides matching TRBD2. V is trimmed back by 0 bases and J by 2 bases, and the junction contains 1 base that no gene match accounts for. Its CDR3 holds 15 amino acids, cysteine through phenylalanine. Only CDR3 DNA remains: 45 bases, in frame from the first base. Taken from the germline V gene, the CDR1 and CDR2 loops are SGHTA and FQGTGA.